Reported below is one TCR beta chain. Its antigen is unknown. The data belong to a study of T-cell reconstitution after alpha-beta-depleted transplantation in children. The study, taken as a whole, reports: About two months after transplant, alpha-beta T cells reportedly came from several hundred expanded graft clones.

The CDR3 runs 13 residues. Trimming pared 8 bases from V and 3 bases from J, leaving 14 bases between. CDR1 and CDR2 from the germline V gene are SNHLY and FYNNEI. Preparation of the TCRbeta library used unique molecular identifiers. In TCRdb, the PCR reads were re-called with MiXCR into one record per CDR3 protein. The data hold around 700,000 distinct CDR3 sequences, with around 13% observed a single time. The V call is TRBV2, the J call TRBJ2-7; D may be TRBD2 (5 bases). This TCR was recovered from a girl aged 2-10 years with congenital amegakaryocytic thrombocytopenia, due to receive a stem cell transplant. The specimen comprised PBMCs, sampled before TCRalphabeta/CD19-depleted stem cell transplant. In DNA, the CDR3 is TGTGCCAGCGTTCTGGTTCGGGGCTACGAGCAGTACTTC. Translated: CASVLVRGYEQYF.